This TCR beta chain was observed in a study of blood T cell repertoires in COVID-19. On the study more broadly: The origin of the acute and convalescent COVID-19 samples was the United States, Italy and Spain. T cells, B-cell-depleted T cells, or PBMCs provided the cDNA or gDNA that served as material.

V was pared by 1 base and J by 7 bases, with 8 bases between. Germline CDR1 and CDR2: SGHTA and FQGNSA. This CDR3 has 14 amino acids. Seattle patients were enrolled during active infection and followed longitudinally. Original processing notes: Amplification of reference gene primers provided the estimated nucleated cell counts. Assay: immunoSEQ multiplex PCR; the TCRdb copy retains only in-frame clones and omits some. V and J calls plus clone size are reproduced from that table; the DNA served to infer D and trimming. The sample has 150,000 to 200,000 clones, around 84% seen once; the top ten hold around 15%.

This rearrangement joins TRBV7-2 to TRBJ1-6, with D maybe TRBD1 (5 bases). This receptor was taken from a woman aged 70-85 years with COVID-19, enrolled during active disease. Input material: peripheral blood. The CDR3 sequence is CASSLEGWNSPLHF. CDR3 DNA: TGTGCCAGCAGCTTAGAGGGGTGGAATTCACCCCTCCACTTT. Using reference TRBV7-2 and TRBJ1-6 for the parts outside the CDR3, the full variable domain is GAGVSQSPSNKVTEKGKDVELRCDPISGHTALYWYRQSLGQGLEFLIYFQGNSAPDKSGLPSDRFSAERTGGSVSTLTIQRTQQEDSAVYLCASSLEGWNSPLHFGNGTRLTVT.